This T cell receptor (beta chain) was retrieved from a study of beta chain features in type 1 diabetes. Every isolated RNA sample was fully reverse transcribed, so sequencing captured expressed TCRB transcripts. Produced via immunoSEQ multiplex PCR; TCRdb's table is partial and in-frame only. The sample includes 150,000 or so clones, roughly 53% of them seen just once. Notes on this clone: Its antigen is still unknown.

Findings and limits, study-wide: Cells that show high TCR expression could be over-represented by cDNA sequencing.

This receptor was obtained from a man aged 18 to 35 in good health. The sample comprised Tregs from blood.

CDR3 sequence: CASSNAGVGYNSPLHF. The CDR3, as DNA: TGTGCCAGCAGTAACGCAGGCGTCGGATATAATTCACCCCTCCACTTT. This chain uses TRBV6-6 with TRBJ1-6; no clear D. Trimming took off 5 bases at V and 4 bases at J, with 15 bases between the two ends. This CDR3 is built from 16 residues. Germline V gene data show CDR1 as MNHNY and CDR2 as SVGAGI (reference sequence).